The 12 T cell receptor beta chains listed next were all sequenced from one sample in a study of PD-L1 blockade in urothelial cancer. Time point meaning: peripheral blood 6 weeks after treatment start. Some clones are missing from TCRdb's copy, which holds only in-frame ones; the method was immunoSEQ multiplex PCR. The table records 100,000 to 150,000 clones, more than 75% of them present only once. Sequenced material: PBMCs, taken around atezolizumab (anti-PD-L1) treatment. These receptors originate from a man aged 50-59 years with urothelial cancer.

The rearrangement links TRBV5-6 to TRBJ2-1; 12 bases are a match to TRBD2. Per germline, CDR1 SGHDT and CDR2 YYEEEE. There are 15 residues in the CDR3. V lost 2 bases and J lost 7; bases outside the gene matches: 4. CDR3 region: CASSFRTSGKNEQFF. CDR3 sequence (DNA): TGTGCCAGCAGCTTCAGGACTAGCGGGAAAAATGAGCAGTTCTTC.

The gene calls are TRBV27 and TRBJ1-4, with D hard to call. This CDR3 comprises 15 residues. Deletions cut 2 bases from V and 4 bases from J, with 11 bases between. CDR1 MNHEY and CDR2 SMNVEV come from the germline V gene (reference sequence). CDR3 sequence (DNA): TGTGCCAGCAGTTTAGGTGTAGAGTTTAATGAAAAACTGTTTTTT. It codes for CASSLGVEFNEKLFF.

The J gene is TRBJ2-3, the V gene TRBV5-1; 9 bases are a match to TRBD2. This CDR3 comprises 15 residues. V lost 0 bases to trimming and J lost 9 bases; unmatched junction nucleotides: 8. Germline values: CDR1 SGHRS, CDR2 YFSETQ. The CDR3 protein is CASSLELAGAGTQYF. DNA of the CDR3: TGCGCCAGCAGCTTGGAATTAGCGGGAGCAGGAACGCAGTATTTT.

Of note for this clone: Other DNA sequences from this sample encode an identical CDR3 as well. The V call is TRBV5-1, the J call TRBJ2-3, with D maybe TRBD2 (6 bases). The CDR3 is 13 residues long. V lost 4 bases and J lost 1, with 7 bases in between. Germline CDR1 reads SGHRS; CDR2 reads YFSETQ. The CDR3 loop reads CASSPGGTDTQYF. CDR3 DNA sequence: TGCGCCAGCAGCCCGGGGGGCACAGATACGCAGTATTTT.

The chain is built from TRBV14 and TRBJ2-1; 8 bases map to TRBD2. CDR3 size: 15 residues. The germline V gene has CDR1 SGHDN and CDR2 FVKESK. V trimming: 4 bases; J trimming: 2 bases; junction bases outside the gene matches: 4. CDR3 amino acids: CASSRAGVTYNEQFF. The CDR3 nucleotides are TGTGCCAGCAGCCGAGCGGGAGTGACCTACAATGAGCAGTTCTTC.

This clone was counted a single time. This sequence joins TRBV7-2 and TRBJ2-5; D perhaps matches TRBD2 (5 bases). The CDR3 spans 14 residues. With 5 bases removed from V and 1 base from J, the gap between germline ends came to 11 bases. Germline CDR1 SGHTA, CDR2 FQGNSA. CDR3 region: CASSRIGVQETQYF. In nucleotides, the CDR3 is TGTGCCAGCAGCCGGATCGGGGTCCAAGAGACCCAGTACTTC.

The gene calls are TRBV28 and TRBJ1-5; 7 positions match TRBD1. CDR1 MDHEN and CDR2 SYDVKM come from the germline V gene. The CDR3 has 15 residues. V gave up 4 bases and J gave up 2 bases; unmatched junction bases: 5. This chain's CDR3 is CASSWGTVGNQPQHF. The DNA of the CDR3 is TGTGCCAGCAGTTGGGGGACAGTCGGCAATCAGCCCCAGCATTTT.

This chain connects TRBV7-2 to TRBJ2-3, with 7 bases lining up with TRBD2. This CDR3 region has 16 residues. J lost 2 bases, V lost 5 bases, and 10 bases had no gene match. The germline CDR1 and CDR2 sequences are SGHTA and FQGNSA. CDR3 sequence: CASSPGASGNTDTQYF. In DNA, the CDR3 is TGTGCCAGCAGCCCCGGTGCTAGCGGTAACACAGATACGCAGTATTTT. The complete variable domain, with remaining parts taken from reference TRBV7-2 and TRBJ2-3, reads GAGVSQSPSNKVTEKGKDVELRCDPISGHTALYWYRQSLGQGLEFLIYFQGNSAPDKSGLPSDRFSAERTGGSVSTLTIQRTQQEDSAVYLCASSPGASGNTDTQYFGPGTRLTVL.

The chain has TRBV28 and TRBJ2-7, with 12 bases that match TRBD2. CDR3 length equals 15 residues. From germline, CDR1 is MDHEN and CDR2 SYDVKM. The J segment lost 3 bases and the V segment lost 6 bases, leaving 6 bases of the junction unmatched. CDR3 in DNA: TGTGCCAGCAGGGCGACTAGCGGGAGTGTCTACGAGCAGTACTTC. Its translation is CASRATSGSVYEQYF.

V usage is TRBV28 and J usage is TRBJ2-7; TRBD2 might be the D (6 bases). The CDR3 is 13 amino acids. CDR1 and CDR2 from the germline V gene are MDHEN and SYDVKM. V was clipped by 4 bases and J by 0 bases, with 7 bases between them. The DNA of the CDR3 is TGTGCCAGCAGTTCGGGAGCCTCCTACGAGCAGTACTTC. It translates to CASSSGASYEQYF.

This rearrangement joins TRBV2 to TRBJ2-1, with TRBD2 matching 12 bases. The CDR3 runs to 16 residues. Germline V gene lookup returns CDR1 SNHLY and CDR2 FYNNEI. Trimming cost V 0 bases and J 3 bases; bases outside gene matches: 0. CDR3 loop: CASSEATSGSYNEQFF. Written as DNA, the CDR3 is TGTGCCAGCAGTGAAGCGACTAGCGGGAGCTACAATGAGCAGTTCTTC.

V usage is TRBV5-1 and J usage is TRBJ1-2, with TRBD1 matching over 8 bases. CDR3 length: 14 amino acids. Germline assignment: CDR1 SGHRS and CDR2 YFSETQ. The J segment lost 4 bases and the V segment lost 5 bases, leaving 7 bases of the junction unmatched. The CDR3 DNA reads TGCGCCAGCAGGCTTTGGACAGGGACCTATGGCTACACCTTC. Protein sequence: CASRLWTGTYGYTF.